The source of this TCR beta chain is a study of vaccination and CD4 T cells after COVID-19. Study-level information: Convalescents were six males and four females, two of them Hispanic.

Points from the study as a whole: Researchers report that 304 of 307 vaccine-specific clones in convalescent patients proved spike mono-reactive.

This CDR3 has 14 residues. Germline V gene data show CDR1 as KGHDR and CDR2 as SFDVKD. Trimming removed 5 bases from V and 3 bases from J; junction bases left unmatched: 2. Comment on this clonotype: Its antigen is unknown.

Treatment described: approximately nine-day PBMC culture with coronavirus spike peptide pools or control peptides (ViraFEST assay). Cultured CD4+ T-cell DNA underwent Oncomine TCR Beta short-read sequencing. TCRdb fed the PCR reads into MiXCR, producing one record per CDR3 protein. The repertoire has over 13,000 distinct CDR3 sequences, around 53% of them found once; the top ten carry under 13%. This receptor was identified in a human donor who had recovered from COVID-19. The chain employs TRBV24-1 and TRBJ1-1; TRBD1 aligns across 10 bases. Sequencing was performed on CD4+ T cells from blood, cultured in vitro. CDR3 in DNA: TGTGCCACCAGTGGGGGGACAGGGGACACTGAAGCTTTCTTT. Translation: CATSGGTGDTEAFF.